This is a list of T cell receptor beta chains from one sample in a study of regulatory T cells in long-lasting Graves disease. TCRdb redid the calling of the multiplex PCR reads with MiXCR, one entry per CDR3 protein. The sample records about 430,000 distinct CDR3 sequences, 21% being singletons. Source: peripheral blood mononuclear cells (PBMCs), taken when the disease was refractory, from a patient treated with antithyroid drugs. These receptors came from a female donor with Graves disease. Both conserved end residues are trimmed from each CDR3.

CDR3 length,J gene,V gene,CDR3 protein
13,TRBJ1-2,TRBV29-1,SVEFSRTASYGYT
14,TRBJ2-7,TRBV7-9,ASSVFSGSRTYEQY
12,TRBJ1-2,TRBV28,ASSPEDGFYGYT
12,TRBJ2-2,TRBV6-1,ASRRELGTGELF
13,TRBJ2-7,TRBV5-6,ASSFVGYVSYEQY
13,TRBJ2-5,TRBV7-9,ASSLGGLAERTQY
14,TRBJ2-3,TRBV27,ASSSPLRERWDTQY
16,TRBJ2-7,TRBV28,ASSRGPRGRPSSYEQY
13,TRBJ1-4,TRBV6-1,ASRPDAATNEKLF
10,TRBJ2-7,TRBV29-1,SVGPGSYEQY
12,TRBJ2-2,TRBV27,ASRWTENTRELF
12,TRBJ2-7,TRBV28,ASSFKGFSYEQY
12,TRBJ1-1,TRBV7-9,ASSLTAENTEAF
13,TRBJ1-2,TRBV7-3,ASSISGTGNYGYT
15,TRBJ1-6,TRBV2,ASSEWDLADYNSPLH
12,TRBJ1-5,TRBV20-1,SARDGPNNQPQH
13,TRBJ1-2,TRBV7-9,ASSLGDSSRDGYT
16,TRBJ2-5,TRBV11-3,ASSLNRTSGRRQEAQY
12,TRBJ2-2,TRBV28,ASSFGGSSGELF
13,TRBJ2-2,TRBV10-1,ASSYSGTNTGELF
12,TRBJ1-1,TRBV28,ASSLGTVGNEAF
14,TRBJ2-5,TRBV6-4,ASSYSAGGPGETQY
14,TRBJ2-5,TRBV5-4,ASSSPGTGGGETQY
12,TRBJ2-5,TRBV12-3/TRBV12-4,ASSLQDAQETQY